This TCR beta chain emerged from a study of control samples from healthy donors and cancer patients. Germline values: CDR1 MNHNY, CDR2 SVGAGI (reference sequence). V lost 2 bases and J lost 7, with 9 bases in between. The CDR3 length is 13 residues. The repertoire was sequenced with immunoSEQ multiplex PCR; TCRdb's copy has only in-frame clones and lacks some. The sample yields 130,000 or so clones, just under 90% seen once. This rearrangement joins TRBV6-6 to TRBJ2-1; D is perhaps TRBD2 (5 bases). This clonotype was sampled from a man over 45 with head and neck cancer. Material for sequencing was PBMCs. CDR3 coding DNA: TGTGCCAGCAGTTACGGACTGCCTAATGAGCAGTTCTTC. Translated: CASSYGLPNEQFF.